The 8 T cell receptor beta chains presented below share a single source sample, sequenced in a study of CD8+ T cells in alopecia areata. Noted treatment: oral pan-JAK inhibitor, 5-10 mg twice daily. The authors extracted RNA and reverse transcribed it into cDNA as the sequencing template. Some clones are missing from TCRdb's copy, which holds only in-frame ones; the method was immunoSEQ multiplex PCR. The sample shows fewer than 250,000 clones, roughly two fifths of them seen only once. The sample in question was CD4+ T cells sorted from blood, obtained around week 34, from a patient treated with tofacitinib. The receptors originated from a human donor with alopecia areata.

The genes are TRBV25-1 and TRBJ2-7; D is perhaps TRBD1 (6 bases). The length of the CDR3 is 12 residues. The V gene's germline CDR1 is MGHDK and CDR2 SYGVNS. Trimming took off 6 bases at V and 4 bases at J, with 10 bases between the two ends. CDR3 region: CASSWGRYEQYF. The DNA of the CDR3 is TGTGCCAGCAGCTGGGGGCGGTACGAGCAGTACTTC.

The chain links TRBV4-1 to TRBJ1-1, with a weak D call TRBD1 (5 bases). V was clipped by 0 bases and J by 0 bases, with 14 bases between them. CDR1 and CDR2 from the germline V gene are MGHRA and YSYEKL. This CDR3 comprises 17 residues. The CDR3: CASSQESDSNMNTEAFF. The CDR3 nucleotides are TGCGCCAGCAGCCAAGAGTCCGACAGCAACATGAACACTGAAGCTTTCTTT.

This clone was detected ten times or more. The gene calls are TRBV7-9 and TRBJ2-1, with D uncertain. The germline V gene encodes CDR1 SEHNR and CDR2 FQNEAQ (reference sequence). The CDR3 runs 13 residues. V was pared by 5 bases and J by 3 bases, with 8 bases between. CDR3 sequence reads: CASSIDNYNEQFF. CDR3 nucleotide sequence: TGTGCCAGCAGCATCGACAACTACAATGAGCAGTTCTTC.

The rearrangement joins TRBV19 to TRBJ2-5; the D is unclear. The CDR3 is 13 residues long. Germline V CDR1 and CDR2: LNHDA, SQIVND (reference sequence). V was trimmed by 5 bases and J by 2 bases, leaving 9 bases between them. The CDR3 protein is CASSDTPQETQYF. The CDR3 DNA reads as TGTGCCAGTAGTGATACTCCTCAAGAGACCCAGTACTTC.

The chain employs TRBV7-9 and TRBJ1-4, with D hard to call. Trimming removed 5 bases from V and 5 bases from J, with 9 bases in between. This CDR3 has 13 amino acids. The V gene's germline CDR1 is SEHNR and CDR2 FQNEAQ (reference sequence). The CDR3 nucleotides are TGTGCCAGCAGCCCCCGAACCAATGAAAAACTGTTTTTT. Protein product: CASSPRTNEKLFF.

The J gene is TRBJ2-6, the V gene TRBV5-1; TRBD2 might be the D (7 bases). Trimming shortened V by 1 base and J by 0 bases, and 14 bases separated the two germline ends. The CDR3 contains 18 residues. From germline, CDR1 is SGHRS and CDR2 YFSETQ. CDR3 region: CASSLFGGRPSGANVLTF. The CDR3 bases are TGCGCCAGCAGCTTGTTCGGGGGGCGGCCCTCTGGGGCCAACGTCCTGACTTTC.

DNA for the CDR3: TGTGCCAGCAGCTTAGGAAGGCTAGCGGGGAGTCATGAGCAGTTCTTC. Translation: CASSLGRLAGSHEQFF. V and J are TRBV7-2 and TRBJ2-1; 9 bases line up with TRBD2. This CDR3 region has 16 residues. Germline CDR1 and CDR2: SGHTA and FQGNSA. Trimming took 1 base from V and 8 from J; bases not matched to a gene: 9.

The chain employs TRBV7-3 and TRBJ2-1; no clear D gene. This CDR3 contains 11 residues. V was trimmed by 7 bases and J by 6 bases, leaving 7 bases between them. CDR1 is SGHTA and CDR2 is FQGTGA in the germline V gene. The CDR3 protein is CASNARNEQFF. Written as DNA, the CDR3 is TGTGCCAGCAATGCGCGCAATGAGCAGTTCTTC.